This TCR beta chain was sequenced in a study of blood T cell repertoires in COVID-19. In the study overall: The United States, Italy and Spain were the sources of the acute and convalescent COVID-19 samples.

Sequencing used immunoSEQ multiplex PCR; TCRdb keeps in-frame clones, though not all of them. The sample shows roughly 16,000 clones, approximately 88% of them seen only once. The CDR3 is 19 residues long. Germline V lookup: CDR1 LNHDA, CDR2 SQIVND (reference sequence). The junction had 16 bases not matched to a gene; V was cut back by 5 bases and J by 3 bases. The origin of this receptor is a human donor in a cohort sampled during active COVID-19. V and J are TRBV19 and TRBJ2-4; 10 nucleotides match TRBD2. The sequencing sample was made of peripheral blood. The CDR3 DNA reads TGTGCCAGTAGTCCCCTCGCTAGCGGGGGTGAAGGAGGCAAAAACATTCAGTACTTC. Protein sequence: CASSPLASGGEGGKNIQYF.